One sample yielded the 8 T cell receptor beta chains listed below, sequenced in a study of blood T cells in healthy people across ages. The authors ran a second PCR of 7 to 11 cycles using a sample-barcoded 5' primer and a J-beta primer mix. TCRdb re-called the 5' RACE reads through MiXCR, storing one row per CDR3 protein. The sample includes around 400,000 distinct CDR3 sequences, 45% to 65% of them seen just once. Sequencing was carried out using blood. The source is a man aged 60 to 69 in good health.

The rearrangement uses TRBV2 and TRBJ2-3, with 8 nucleotides matching TRBD2. The CDR3 spans 16 residues. The trim removed 1 base at V and 5 bases at J, leaving 8 bases unmatched. The germline CDR1 and CDR2 sequences are SNHLY and FYNNEI. DNA of the CDR3: TGTGCCAGCAGTGAAGTGCGGGGGGCCTCCGGAGATACGCAGTATTTT. This translates into CASSEVRGASGDTQYF.

The J gene is TRBJ2-5, the V gene TRBV5-1; TRBD2 aligns across 14 bases. The CDR3 runs to 17 residues. Trimming removed 0 bases from V and 0 bases from J; junction bases left unmatched: 1. In germline, CDR1 is SGHRS, CDR2 YFSETQ. The CDR3 DNA follows: TGCGCCAGCAGCTTGGGACTAGCGGGGGGGTACCAAGAGACCCAGTACTTC. It codes for CASSLGLAGGYQETQYF.

V usage is TRBV18 and J usage is TRBJ2-5; D is undetermined. V shed 1 base and J shed 5 bases, with 17 bases lying between them. The V gene's germline CDR1 is KGHSH and CDR2 LQKENI. The CDR3 is 16 amino acids. The CDR3 DNA reads TGTGCCAGCTCACCACAGAAGTCACCTCTCGGGGAGACCCAGTACTTC. Amino acid sequence: CASSPQKSPLGETQYF.

V is TRBV4-2 and J is TRBJ2-2; the match to TRBD1 covers 11 bases. Losses at the gene ends were 1 base for V and 6 bases for J; bases not matched to a gene: 4. The CDR3 has 16 residues. Germline loops: CDR1 LGHNA, CDR2 YNFKEQ. The CDR3 region has the DNA TGTGCCAGCAGCCAAGGGGACAGGGGGACAGCCGGGGAGCTGTTTTTT. Encoded protein: CASSQGDRGTAGELFF.

In its sample, this clonotype was seen a few times. The genes are TRBV27 and TRBJ2-5; 9 bases match TRBD1. Germline CDR1 MNHEY, CDR2 SMNVEV (reference sequence). The V and J ends lost 2 bases and 4 bases, in that order; junction bases with no gene match: 2. This CDR3 has 14 residues. The CDR3 DNA is TGTGCCAGCAGTTTAACAGGGGGCATAGAGACCCAGTACTTC. The encoded protein is CASSLTGGIETQYF.

The V and J genes are TRBV7-3 and TRBJ2-3, with 13 bases identical to TRBD2. Looked up from germline, CDR1 is SGHTA and CDR2 is FQGTGA. CDR3 size: 16 residues. Trimming at V came to 5 bases and at J to 6 bases, leaving 8 bases not matched to a gene. CDR3 region: CASSLRTSGRADTQYF. The CDR3 nucleotides read TGTGCCAGCAGCCTCCGGACTAGCGGGAGAGCCGATACGCAGTATTTT.

This clonotype was seen many times. This sequence joins TRBV7-2 and TRBJ2-7; D gene ambiguous. The CDR3 spans 13 residues. Germline-derived CDR1 and CDR2 are SGHTA and FQGNSA. V lost 3 bases, J lost 4 bases, and 10 bases lay in between. In nucleotides, the CDR3 is TGTGCCAGCAGCTTGGACGGACGATACGAGCAGTACTTC. It specifies CASSLDGRYEQYF.

The V and J genes are TRBV20-1 and TRBJ2-5; 9 bases map to TRBD2. V lost 2 bases and J lost 5; bases outside the gene matches: 6. This CDR3 is 14 amino acids long. CDR1 DFQATT and CDR2 SNEGSKA come from the germline V gene (reference sequence). CDR3 nucleotide sequence: TGCAGTGCTAGACCGGCGGGGGGGCCGGAGACCCAGTACTTC. Its translation is CSARPAGGPETQYF.